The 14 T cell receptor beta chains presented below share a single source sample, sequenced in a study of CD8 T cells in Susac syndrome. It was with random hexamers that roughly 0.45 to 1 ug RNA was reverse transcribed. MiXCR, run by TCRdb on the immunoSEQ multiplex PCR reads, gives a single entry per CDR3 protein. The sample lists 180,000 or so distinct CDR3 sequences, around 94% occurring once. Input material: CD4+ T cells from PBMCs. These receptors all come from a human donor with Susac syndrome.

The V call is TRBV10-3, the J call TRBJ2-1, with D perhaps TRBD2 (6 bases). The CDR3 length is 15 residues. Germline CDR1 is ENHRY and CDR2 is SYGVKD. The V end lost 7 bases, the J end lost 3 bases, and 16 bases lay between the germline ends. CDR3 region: CAIKSGGSGYNEQFF. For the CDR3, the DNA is TGTGCCATCAAAAGTGGGGGGTCGGGCTACAATGAGCAGTTCTTC.

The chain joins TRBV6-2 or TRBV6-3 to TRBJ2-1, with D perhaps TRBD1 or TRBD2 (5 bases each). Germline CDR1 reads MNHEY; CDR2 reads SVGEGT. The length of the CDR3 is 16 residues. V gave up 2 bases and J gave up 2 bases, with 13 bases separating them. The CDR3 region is CASSYGFQGAYNEQFF. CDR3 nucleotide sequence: TGTGCCAGCAGTTACGGGTTCCAGGGAGCCTACAATGAGCAGTTCTTC.

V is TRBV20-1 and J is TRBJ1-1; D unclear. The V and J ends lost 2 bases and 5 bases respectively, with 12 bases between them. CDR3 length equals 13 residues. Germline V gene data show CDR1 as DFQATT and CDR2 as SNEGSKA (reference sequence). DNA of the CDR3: TGCAGTGCTAGACTTCCTTTGAGGACTGAAGCTTTCTTT. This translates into CSARLPLRTEAFF.

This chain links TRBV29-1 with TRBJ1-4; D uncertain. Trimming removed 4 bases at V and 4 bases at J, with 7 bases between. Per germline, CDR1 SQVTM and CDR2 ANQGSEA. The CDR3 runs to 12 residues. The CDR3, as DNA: TGCAGCGTTGGGGCGAATAATGAAAAACTGTTTTTT. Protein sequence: CSVGANNEKLFF.

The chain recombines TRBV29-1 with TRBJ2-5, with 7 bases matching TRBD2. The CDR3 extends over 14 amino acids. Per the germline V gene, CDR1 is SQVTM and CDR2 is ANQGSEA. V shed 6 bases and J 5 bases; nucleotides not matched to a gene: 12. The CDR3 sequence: CSVASRLAGETQYF. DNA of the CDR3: TGCAGCGTAGCTAGTCGACTAGCCGGCGAGACCCAGTACTTC.

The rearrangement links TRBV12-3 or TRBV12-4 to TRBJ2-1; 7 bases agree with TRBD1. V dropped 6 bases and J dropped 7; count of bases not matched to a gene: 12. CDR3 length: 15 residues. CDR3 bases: TGTGCCAGCAGCGTCCGGGACAGCGTTTGGAATGAGCAGTTCTTC. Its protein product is CASSVRDSVWNEQFF.

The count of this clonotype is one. The CDR3 is CASSRDRPMNTEAFF. The DNA for the CDR3 is TGTGCCAGCTCACGCGACAGGCCTATGAACACTGAAGCTTTCTTT. The J gene is TRBJ1-1, the V gene TRBV18, with D perhaps matching TRBD1 (6 bases). The V and J ends lost 4 bases and 0 bases respectively, with 12 bases between them. In germline, CDR1 is KGHSH, CDR2 LQKENI. The CDR3 is made up of 15 amino acids.

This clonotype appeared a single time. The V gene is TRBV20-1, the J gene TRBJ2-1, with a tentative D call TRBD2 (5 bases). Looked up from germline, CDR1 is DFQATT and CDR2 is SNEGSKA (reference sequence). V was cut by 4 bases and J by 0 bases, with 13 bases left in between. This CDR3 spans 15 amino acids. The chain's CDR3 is CSANTPGNSYNEQFF. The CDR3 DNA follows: TGCAGTGCTAACACCCCGGGGAACTCCTACAATGAGCAGTTCTTC.

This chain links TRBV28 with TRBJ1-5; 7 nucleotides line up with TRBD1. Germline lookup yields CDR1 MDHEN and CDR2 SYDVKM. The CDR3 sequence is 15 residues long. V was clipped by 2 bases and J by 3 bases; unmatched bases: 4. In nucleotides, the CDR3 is TGTGCCAGCAGTTTACACGGACAGGACAATCAGCCCCAGCATTTT. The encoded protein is CASSLHGQDNQPQHF.

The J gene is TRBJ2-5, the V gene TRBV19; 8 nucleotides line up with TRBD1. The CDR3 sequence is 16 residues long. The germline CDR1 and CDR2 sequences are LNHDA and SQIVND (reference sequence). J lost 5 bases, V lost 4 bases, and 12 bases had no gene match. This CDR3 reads CASSTLAGTGGETQYF. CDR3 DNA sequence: TGTGCCAGTAGTACCCTCGCCGGGACAGGTGGGGAGACCCAGTACTTC.

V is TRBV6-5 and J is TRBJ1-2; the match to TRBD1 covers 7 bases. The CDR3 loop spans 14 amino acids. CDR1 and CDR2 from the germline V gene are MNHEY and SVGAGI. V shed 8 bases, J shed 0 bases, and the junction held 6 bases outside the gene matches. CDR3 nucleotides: TGTGCCAGCGGCAACAGGGGTTCTAACTATGGCTACACCTTC. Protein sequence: CASGNRGSNYGYTF.

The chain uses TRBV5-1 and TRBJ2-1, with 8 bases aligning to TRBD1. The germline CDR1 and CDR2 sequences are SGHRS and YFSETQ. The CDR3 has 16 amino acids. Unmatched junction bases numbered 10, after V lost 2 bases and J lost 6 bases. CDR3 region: CASSFLQGAMRNEQFF. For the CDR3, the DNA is TGCGCCAGCAGCTTTTTGCAGGGGGCCATGCGCAATGAGCAGTTCTTC.

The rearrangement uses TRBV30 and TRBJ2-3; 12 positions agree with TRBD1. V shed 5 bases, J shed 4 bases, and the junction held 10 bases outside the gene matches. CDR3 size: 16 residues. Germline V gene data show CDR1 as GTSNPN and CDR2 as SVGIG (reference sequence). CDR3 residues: CAWEDTGQGAPDTQYF. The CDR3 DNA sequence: TGTGCCTGGGAAGATACGGGACAGGGGGCTCCAGATACGCAGTATTTT.

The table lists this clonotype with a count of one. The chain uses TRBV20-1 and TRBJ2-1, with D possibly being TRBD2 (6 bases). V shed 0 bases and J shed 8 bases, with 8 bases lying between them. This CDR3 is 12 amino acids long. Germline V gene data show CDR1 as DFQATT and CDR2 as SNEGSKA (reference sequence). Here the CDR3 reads CSARDGRHEQFF. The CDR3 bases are TGCAGTGCTAGAGATGGGAGGCATGAGCAGTTCTTC.